Below, 9 T cell receptor beta chains from the same sample are listed, as sequenced in a study of early T cells in non-severe SARS-CoV-2 infection. TCRdb re-called the 5' RACE reads through MiXCR, storing one row per CDR3 protein. The data show roughly 30,000 distinct CDR3 sequences, approximately 6% seen once. The specimen was whole blood. The receptors here all came from an adult who was a healthcare worker with PCR-confirmed SARS-CoV-2 infection or an uninfected control (not recorded which).

This clonotype occurred a few times. The genes are TRBV12-3 or TRBV12-4 and TRBJ2-7; 10 nucleotides match TRBD1. The CDR3 totals 14 residues. V was pared by 6 bases and J by 4 bases, with 6 bases of the junction left unmatched. The CDR3 is CASSQDRGLYEQYF. The CDR3 DNA reads as TGTGCCAGCAGCCAAGACAGGGGGCTGTACGAGCAGTACTTC.

The chain couples TRBV29-1 to TRBJ2-3; D not certain. CDR3 length: 12 residues. V was pared by 4 bases and J by 3 bases, with 8 bases between. Germline CDR1 is SQVTM and CDR2 is ANQGSEA. The CDR3 is CSVVDGTDTQYF. CDR3 in DNA: TGCAGCGTTGTTGACGGGACAGATACGCAGTATTTT.

Ten or more counts support this clonotype. The rearrangement links TRBV6-6 to TRBJ2-3; 13 nucleotides agree with TRBD2. CDR1 is MNHNY, CDR2 SVGAGI, per germline (reference sequence). The CDR3 extends over 15 amino acids. J lost 4 bases, V lost 4 bases, and 2 bases had no gene match. The CDR3 coding sequence is TGTGCCAGCAGTTGGACTAGCGGGAGTGCAGATACGCAGTATTTT. Protein: CASSWTSGSADTQYF.

This clonotype was seen repeatedly, ten times or more. A junction boundary mismatches the germline segment, possibly from a read error. V usage is TRBV10-3 and J usage is TRBJ2-7; 11 bases align to TRBD2. The CDR3 length is 11 residues. Germline CDR1 and CDR2: ENHRY and SYGVKD. The CDR3 coding sequence is TGTGCCATCAGGGGTTCGGGACTAGCGGAATTC. As protein: CAIRGSGLAEF.

The chain combines TRBV18 with TRBJ2-1; 8 bases are a match to TRBD1. V lost 3 bases to trimming and J lost 8 bases; unmatched junction nucleotides: 9. CDR3 length: 15 residues. The germline V gene has CDR1 KGHSH and CDR2 LQKENI. The chain's CDR3 is CASSPGTGGDYEQFF. In nucleotides, the CDR3 is TGTGCCAGCTCACCGGGGACAGGCGGGGACTATGAGCAGTTCTTC.

This clonotype has only a few counts. This chain links TRBV20-1 with TRBJ2-2; D is perhaps TRBD2 (6 bases). V was clipped by 3 bases and J by 5 bases, with 13 bases between them. Germline lookup yields CDR1 DFQATT and CDR2 SNEGSKA (reference sequence). This CDR3 has 14 amino acids. This CDR3 is CSASPLGGTGELFF. The CDR3 DNA follows: TGCAGTGCTAGCCCACTAGGAGGGACCGGGGAGCTGTTTTTT.

This clonotype has more than one count but fewer than ten. The chain carries TRBV20-1 and TRBJ2-5; 11 bases agree with TRBD1. This CDR3 has 14 amino acids. V lost 5 bases, J lost 5 bases, and 7 bases stayed unmatched. Germline loops: CDR1 DFQATT, CDR2 SNEGSKA (reference sequence). Here the CDR3 DNA reads TGCAGTGCTCCGGACAGGGGGCGCTTGGAGACCCAGTACTTC. It is translated as CSAPDRGRLETQYF.

The rearrangement links TRBV2 to TRBJ1-6; 9 bases match TRBD1. Germline CDR1 reads SNHLY; CDR2 reads FYNNEI. The CDR3 consists of 14 residues. V gave up 4 bases and J gave up 8 bases; unmatched junction bases: 3. The CDR3 DNA reads as TGTGCCAGCAGTGTACAGGGGGCATATTCACCCCTCCACTTT. Encoded protein: CASSVQGAYSPLHF.

The chain employs TRBV19 and TRBJ2-5; possibly TRBD1 for D (6 bases). V shed 4 bases and J shed 5 bases, with 17 bases lying between them. This CDR3 is built from 15 residues. From germline, CDR1 is LNHDA and CDR2 SQIVND (reference sequence). CDR3 amino acids: CASSTKGGQAETQYF. The CDR3 DNA follows: TGTGCCAGTAGTACGAAAGGGGGACAAGCGGAGACCCAGTACTTC.